This T cell receptor (beta chain) appears in the sequencing data of a study of blood T cell repertoires in COVID-19. Study information: The samples span acute and convalescent COVID-19 from the United States, Italy and Spain. PBMCs, B-cell-depleted T cells, or T cells provided the cDNA or gDNA that made up the material.

Source study methods: Amplified reference gene primers provided the basis for estimating nucleated cell counts. This table comes from immunoSEQ multiplex PCR, and its TCRdb copy is limited to in-frame clones, with some not included. V and J calls plus clone size are reproduced from that table; the DNA served to infer D and trimming. This sample has 200,000 to 250,000 clones, with less than 90% found just once. This clonotype was sampled from a man aged 70-80 years with acute or convalescent COVID-19. The sample comprised peripheral blood.

CDR3 loop: CASSYSGGGRTEAFF. For the CDR3, the DNA is TGTGCCAGCAGTTACTCGGGAGGGGGTAGGACTGAAGCTTTCTTT. The rearrangement links TRBV6-5 to TRBJ1-1; perhaps TRBD1 as D (6 bases). Germline lookup yields CDR1 MNHEY and CDR2 SVGAGI. The germline V and J ends were trimmed by 0 bases and 5 bases, with 13 bases remaining between them. The CDR3 runs 15 residues.